The next 29 T cell receptor beta chains were all read from a single sample in a study of shared clonotypes between healthy human individuals. The assay was immunoSEQ multiplex PCR, and TCRdb's table has in-frame clones only and misses some. The sample lists hundreds of thousands of clones, almost 95% occurring once. Terminally differentiated effector memory CD45RA+ cells were excluded by CCR7 positive selection of CD45RO-negative cells. The material sequenced was naive CD8+ T cells sorted from blood. These receptors all come from a man aged 30-40 years in good health.

The rearrangement uses TRBV10-2 and TRBJ2-1; TRBD2 aligns across 7 bases. This CDR3 comprises 13 residues. The germline CDR1 and CDR2 sequences are WSHSY and SAAADI. Trimming cost V 8 bases and J 3 bases; bases outside gene matches: 4. The CDR3: CASGTTIYNEQFF. The CDR3 region has the DNA TGCGCCAGCGGGACTACTATCTACAATGAGCAGTTCTTC.

V and J are TRBV21-1 and TRBJ2-1; TRBD1 is the table's D call and was not checked against the DNA. TRBV21-1 has pseudogene status. The CDR3 is 16 amino acids. The CDR3 region is CASSTPGCSSYNEQFF. DNA of the CDR3: TGTGCCAGCAGCACTCCAGGGTGCAGCTCCTACAATGAGCAGTTCTTC.

The chain joins TRBV30 to TRBJ2-5; D gene unclear. V was clipped by 0 bases and J by 4 bases, with 9 bases between them. The CDR3 covers 13 residues. CDR1 GTSNPN and CDR2 SVGIG come from the germline V gene (reference sequence). The CDR3 DNA is TGTGCCTGGAGTGTTTTTGTGGGAGAGACCCAGTACTTC. Its translation: CAWSVFVGETQYF.

J is TRBJ2-3 and V is TRBV7-9, with D possibly being TRBD2 (6 bases). This CDR3 is 17 amino acids long. V lost 4 bases, J lost 0 bases, and 17 bases lay in between. Germline V lookup: CDR1 SEHNR, CDR2 FQNEAQ (reference sequence). CDR3 DNA: TGTGCCAGCAGCTGGTCCCGGGACTCTGCTAGCACAGATACGCAGTATTTT. Translating gives CASSWSRDSASTDTQYF.

This sequence joins TRBV7-8 and TRBJ2-7; D remains ambiguous. This CDR3 is 13 amino acids long. V gave up 3 bases and J gave up 3 bases, with 9 bases separating them. CDR1 and CDR2 (germline): SGHVS, FQNEAQ. The CDR3 protein is CASSFRLGYEQYF. For the CDR3, the DNA is TGTGCCAGCAGCTTTCGGCTAGGCTACGAGCAGTACTTC.

V gene TRBV7-9 combines with J gene TRBJ2-7; 9 bases align to TRBD1. Germline V gives CDR1 SEHNR, CDR2 FQNEAQ (reference sequence). V trimming: 1 base; J trimming: 5 bases; junction bases outside the gene matches: 3. CDR3 length equals 14 residues. The CDR3 region has the DNA TGTGCCAGCAGCTTAGTACAGGGGGCAAACGAGCAGTACTTC. Protein: CASSLVQGANEQYF.

This rearrangement joins TRBV9 to TRBJ2-3; D gene ambiguous. This CDR3 is built from 14 residues. The V and J ends lost 0 bases and 10 bases respectively, with 15 bases between them. Germline V lookup: CDR1 SGDLS, CDR2 YYNGEE. CDR3 sequence reads: CASSVDGSLVAQYF. The CDR3 DNA sequence: TGTGCCAGCAGCGTAGACGGTAGCTTGGTAGCGCAGTATTTT.

Of note for this clone: Mismatch with germline at one junction end may stem from a read error. The V gene is TRBV29-1, the J gene TRBJ2-5; D ambiguous. The CDR3 is 10 amino acids. Germline CDR1 is SQVTM and CDR2 is ANQGSEA. The CDR3 bases are TGCTGCGTAGAGAGAGAGACCCAGTACTTC. Translation: CCVERETQYF.

The chain uses TRBV27 and TRBJ2-3; 9 bases align to TRBD2. J lost 4 bases, V lost 5 bases, and 19 bases had no gene match. In germline, CDR1 is MNHEY, CDR2 SMNVEV (reference sequence). The CDR3 covers 19 residues. This CDR3 reads CASSPGGFFRGRDPDTQYF. CDR3 bases: TGTGCCAGCAGTCCGGGGGGGTTTTTTCGCGGGAGGGACCCAGATACGCAGTATTTT.

The rearrangement uses TRBV18 and TRBJ2-7, with 7 bases aligning to TRBD2. J gave up 3 bases and V 6 bases, and 5 bases lay outside the gene matches. CDR1 is KGHSH, CDR2 LQKENI, per germline. This CDR3 is built from 13 residues. CDR3 loop: CASSVKRGYEQYF. CDR3 coding DNA: TGTGCCAGCTCTGTCAAGCGGGGCTACGAGCAGTACTTC.

The chain carries TRBV2 and TRBJ2-5; TRBD2 is a possible D gene (6 bases). V was clipped by 8 bases and J by 6 bases, with 16 bases between them. The CDR3 is 13 residues long. The germline V gene has CDR1 SNHLY and CDR2 FYNNEI. CDR3 protein: CASRWGDKKTQYF. In nucleotides, the CDR3 is TGTGCCAGCCGGTGGGGGGATAAGAAGACCCAGTACTTC.

Comment on this clone: Other DNA sequences in this sample translate to the same CDR3. The V and J genes are TRBV10-3 and TRBJ2-7; unclear D gene. The CDR3 has 14 amino acids. Germline CDR1 is ENHRY and CDR2 is SYGVKD. The V end was cut by 2 bases, the J end by 2 bases, with 10 bases between. In DNA form, the CDR3 reads TGTGCCATCAGTGAGCCGTCCTTGACCTACGAGCAGTACTTC. This encodes CAISEPSLTYEQYF.

This clone was counted a single time. The chain is built from TRBV7-9 and TRBJ2-1; the D call may be TRBD1 or TRBD2 (5 bases each). This CDR3 is built from 16 residues. V was pared by 2 bases and J by 1 base, with 12 bases between. The germline CDR1 and CDR2 sequences are SEHNR and FQNEAQ (reference sequence). CDR3 in DNA: TGTGCCAGCAGCTTACGGGGCAGGGTTTCCTACAATGAGCAGTTCTTC. Protein: CASSLRGRVSYNEQFF.

This chain uses TRBV15 with TRBJ2-1; possibly TRBD2 for D (7 bases). Germline CDR1 and CDR2: LNHNV and YYDKDF (reference sequence). The CDR3 runs 15 residues. V lost 5 bases, J lost 3 bases, and 14 bases lay in between. The CDR3 is CATSLWRGGYNEQFF. As DNA, the CDR3 is TGTGCCACCAGCCTATGGAGGGGGGGCTACAATGAGCAGTTCTTC.

The gene calls are TRBV6-6 and TRBJ1-1; D remains unclear. The V end lost 5 bases, the J end lost 2 bases, and 12 bases lay between the germline ends. CDR3 length: 14 amino acids. Germline V gene lookup returns CDR1 MNHNY and CDR2 SVGAGI (reference sequence). In DNA form, the CDR3 reads TGTGCCAGCAGTCAGACCGACGCCAACACTGAAGCTTTCTTT. Its translation is CASSQTDANTEAFF.

V and J are TRBV28 and TRBJ1-1; a possible D gene is TRBD1 (6 bases). Germline V gives CDR1 MDHEN, CDR2 SYDVKM. With 5 bases removed from V and 7 bases from J, the gap between germline ends came to 14 bases. The CDR3 is 13 amino acids. CDR3 DNA: TGTGCCAGCAGTAGACAGGCCTGGGGTGAAGCTTTCTTT. Encoded protein: CASSRQAWGEAFF.

This chain links TRBV14 with TRBJ2-3; 9 nucleotides agree with TRBD1. The V and J ends lost 4 bases and 1 base, in that order; junction bases with no gene match: 6. The germline V gene has CDR1 SGHDN and CDR2 FVKESK. This CDR3 has 16 residues. The CDR3 region has the DNA TGTGCCAGCAGCCCCCGGGACAGGGTACGCACAGATACGCAGTATTTT. It is translated as CASSPRDRVRTDTQYF.

This clone was seen more than once but under ten times. The chain uses TRBV10-1 and TRBJ1-5; D is perhaps TRBD1 (5 bases). Trimming pared 10 bases from V and 5 bases from J, leaving 15 bases between. CDR1 and CDR2 from the germline V gene are WNHNN and SYGVQD (reference sequence). CDR3 length: 13 amino acids. In DNA form, the CDR3 reads TGCGCCAACACAGGACTTCGCGATCAGCCCCAGCATTTT. It codes for CANTGLRDQPQHF.

The chain has TRBV27 and TRBJ2-3; D remains unclear. Germline CDR1 and CDR2: MNHEY and SMNVEV (reference sequence). The CDR3 sequence is 14 residues long. The V and J ends lost 2 bases and 3 bases respectively, with 9 bases between them. This CDR3 reads CASSLHGSTDTQYF. CDR3 coding DNA: TGTGCCAGCAGTTTACACGGGTCGACAGATACGCAGTATTTT.

The chain combines TRBV10-3 with TRBJ2-3; 8 bases align to TRBD2. Germline V gene lookup returns CDR1 ENHRY and CDR2 SYGVKD. The V and J ends lost 3 bases and 5 bases, in that order; junction bases with no gene match: 7. The length of the CDR3 is 15 residues. This CDR3 is CAISDSGSEVDTQYF. The CDR3 region has the DNA TGTGCCATCAGTGACAGCGGGAGCGAAGTAGATACGCAGTATTTT.

This sequence joins TRBV2 and TRBJ2-5; D ambiguous. From germline, CDR1 is SNHLY and CDR2 FYNNEI. This CDR3 spans 10 amino acids. The ends were cut back, 8 bases at V and 5 bases at J, with 6 bases in the middle. CDR3 in amino acids: CASLFETQYF. CDR3 in DNA: TGTGCCAGCCTTTTCGAGACCCAGTACTTC.

The V and J genes are TRBV6-5 and TRBJ1-5; 8 bases line up with TRBD1. CDR1 is MNHEY and CDR2 is SVGAGI in the germline V gene. V shed 6 bases, J shed 4 bases, and the junction held 8 bases outside the gene matches. The CDR3 is 15 amino acids. CDR3 residues: CASRPGQAPNQPQHF. In nucleotides, the CDR3 is TGTGCCAGCAGACCGGGACAGGCCCCAAATCAGCCCCAGCATTTT.

The chain is built from TRBV7-9 and TRBJ2-5, with D perhaps TRBD2 (6 bases). The CDR3 spans 12 residues. In germline, CDR1 is SEHNR, CDR2 FQNEAQ (reference sequence). V lost 6 bases and J lost 5, with 10 bases in between. The CDR3 DNA reads TGTGCCAGCAGGGGACTCTCGGAGACCCAGTACTTC. It translates to CASRGLSETQYF.

The genes are TRBV6-6 and TRBJ2-7, with no clear D. Germline V gene sequence: CDR1 MNHNY, CDR2 SVGAGI (reference sequence). The length of the CDR3 is 13 residues. The V gene lost 4 bases and the J gene lost 1 base, with 8 bases spanning the gap. The CDR3 sequence is CASSFSSSYEQYF. In nucleotides, the CDR3 is TGTGCCAGCAGTTTCTCCTCATCCTACGAGCAGTACTTC.

The V gene is TRBV6-5, the J gene TRBJ2-7, with D tentatively TRBD2 (6 bases). Trimming pared 4 bases from V and 7 bases from J, leaving 14 bases between. Germline assignment: CDR1 MNHEY and CDR2 SVGAGI. This CDR3 has 13 amino acids. The CDR3 loop is CASSLGGREEQYF. The CDR3 nucleotides are TGTGCCAGCAGTTTGGGGGGTAGGGAAGAGCAGTACTTC.

This clone was seen just once. V and J are TRBV6-1 and TRBJ2-7; D perhaps matches TRBD2 (6 bases). Germline CDR1 MNHNS, CDR2 SASEGT. Trimming stripped 0 bases from V and 9 bases from J, with 18 bases between. The CDR3 is made up of 15 amino acids. As DNA, the CDR3 is TGTGCCAGCAGTGAAGCCCGGGAGAGATCCTTGGGGCAGTACTTC. It translates to CASSEARERSLGQYF.

The chain has TRBV2 and TRBJ2-7, with D possibly matching TRBD2 (6 bases). Germline V gene lookup returns CDR1 SNHLY and CDR2 FYNNEI. The CDR3 length is 14 residues. V lost 8 bases, J lost 0 bases, and 14 bases lay in between. The CDR3 loop reads CASFGTGFSYEQYF. The CDR3, as DNA: TGTGCCAGCTTTGGGACTGGCTTCTCCTACGAGCAGTACTTC.

J is TRBJ2-5 and V is TRBV2; D may be TRBD2 (5 bases). The CDR3 covers 16 residues. Trimming took off 8 bases at V and 5 bases at J, with 24 bases between the two ends. Germline CDR1 is SNHLY and CDR2 is FYNNEI. CDR3 sequence (DNA): TGTGCCAGCTTCCCTCTCTCTAGCTCGAGGAGGGAGACCCAGTACTTC. It yields the protein CASFPLSSSRRETQYF.

This clone was recorded only once. The CDR3 DNA reads TGTGCCAGCAGGGGTGGGGGACAGGGCCTATTTGAAGCTTTCTTT. Its protein product is CASRGGGQGLFEAFF. This chain links TRBV27 with TRBJ1-1; 9 bases map to TRBD1. The length of the CDR3 is 15 residues. V dropped 6 bases and J dropped 7; count of bases not matched to a gene: 12. Germline V gene data show CDR1 as MNHEY and CDR2 as SMNVEV (reference sequence).